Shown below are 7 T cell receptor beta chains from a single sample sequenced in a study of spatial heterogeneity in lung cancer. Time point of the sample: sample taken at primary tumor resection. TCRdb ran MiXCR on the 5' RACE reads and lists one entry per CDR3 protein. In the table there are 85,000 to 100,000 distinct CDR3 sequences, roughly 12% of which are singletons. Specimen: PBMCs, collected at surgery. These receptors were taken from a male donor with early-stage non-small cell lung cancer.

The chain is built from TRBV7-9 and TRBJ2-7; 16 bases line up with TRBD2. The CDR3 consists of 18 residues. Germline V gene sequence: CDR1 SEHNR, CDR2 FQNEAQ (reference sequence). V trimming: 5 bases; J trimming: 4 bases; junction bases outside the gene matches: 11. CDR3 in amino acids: CASSPTGTSGGALYEQYF. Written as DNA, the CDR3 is TGTGCCAGCAGCCCAACCGGGACTAGCGGGGGGGCCCTATACGAGCAGTACTTC.

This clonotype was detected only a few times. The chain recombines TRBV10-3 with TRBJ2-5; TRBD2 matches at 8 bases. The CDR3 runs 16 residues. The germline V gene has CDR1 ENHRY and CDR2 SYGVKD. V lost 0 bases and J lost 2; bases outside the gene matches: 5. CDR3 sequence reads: CAISESKRGSQETQYF. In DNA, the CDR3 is TGTGCCATCAGTGAGTCTAAGCGGGGGTCTCAAGAGACCCAGTACTTC.

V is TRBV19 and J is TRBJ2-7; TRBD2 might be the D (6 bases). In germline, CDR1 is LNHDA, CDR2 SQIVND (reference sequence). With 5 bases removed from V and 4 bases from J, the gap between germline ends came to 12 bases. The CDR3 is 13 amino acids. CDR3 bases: TGTGCCAGTAGTTTCGACAGCGGGTACGAGCAGTACTTC. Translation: CASSFDSGYEQYF.

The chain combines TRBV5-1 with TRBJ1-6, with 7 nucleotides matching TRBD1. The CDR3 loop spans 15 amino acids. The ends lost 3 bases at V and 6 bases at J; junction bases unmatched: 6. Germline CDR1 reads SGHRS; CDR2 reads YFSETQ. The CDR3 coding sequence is TGCGCCAGCAGCTCTACAGGGGATCGTAATTCACCCCTCCACTTT. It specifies CASSSTGDRNSPLHF.

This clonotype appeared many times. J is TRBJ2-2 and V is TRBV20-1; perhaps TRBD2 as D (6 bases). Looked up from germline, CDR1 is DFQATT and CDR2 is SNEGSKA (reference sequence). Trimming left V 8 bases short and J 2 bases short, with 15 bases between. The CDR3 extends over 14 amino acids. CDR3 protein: CSSGSGLNTGELFF. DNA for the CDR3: TGCAGTAGCGGTAGCGGCCTAAACACCGGGGAGCTGTTTTTT.

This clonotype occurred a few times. The CDR3 is CASSYSFGNTIYF. CDR3 in DNA: TGTGCCAGCAGTTACAGTTTTGGAAACACCATATATTTT. The chain has TRBV6-6 and TRBJ1-3; D unclear. The CDR3 is 13 amino acids. With 2 bases removed from V and 3 bases from J, the gap between germline ends came to 5 bases. Germline V gene data show CDR1 as MNHNY and CDR2 as SVGAGI (reference sequence).

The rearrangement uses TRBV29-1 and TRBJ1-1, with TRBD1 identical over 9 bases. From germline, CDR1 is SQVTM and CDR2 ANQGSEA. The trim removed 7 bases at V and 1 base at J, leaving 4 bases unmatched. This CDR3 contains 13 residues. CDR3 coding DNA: TGCAGCGCGCTGGGACAGGGGAACACTGAAGCTTTCTTT. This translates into CSALGQGNTEAFF.